Listed below are T cell receptor beta chains from one sample, sequenced in a study of CD4 T cells in relation to SARS-CoV-2 and coronaviruses. TCRdb keeps only in-frame clones here, not all; method: immunoSEQ multiplex PCR. The profile shows 35,000 to 50,000 clones, roughly 87% of them singletons. Which antigens these TCRs recognize remains unknown. The specimen sequenced was naive CD4+ T cells from PBMCs, cultured in vitro. These receptors were collected from an adult with COVID-19. Both conserved end residues are part of each CDR3. D genes are given only for firm matches. Not every row has a clone size; where given, it reads once, few, many or a size class.

- | TRBD1 | 15 | TRBJ2-7 | TRBV15 | TGTGCCACCAGCAGACCCGACAGGGGAACCTACGAGCAGTACTTC | CATSRPDRGTYEQYF
once | TRBD1 | 16 | TRBJ1-2 | TRBV3-1/TRBV3-2 | TGTGCCAGCAGCCAAGATTCAGGGGGAAGAAACTATGGCTACACCTTC | CASSQDSGGRNYGYTF
- | TRBD1 | 16 | TRBJ2-7 | TRBV6-2/TRBV6-3 | TGTGCCAGCAGTTACTCGGCGGGACAGGGGAGCCACGAGCAGTACTTC | CASSYSAGQGSHEQYF
- | TRBD2 | 14 | TRBJ2-3 | TRBV6-2/TRBV6-3 | TGTGCCAGCAGTTATGGGGGGGACACAGATACGCAGTATTTT | CASSYGGDTDTQYF
- | - | 16 | TRBJ1-2 | TRBV29-1 | TGCAGCGTCGTTATCTCCACGGGGGCGGGCGCGGGTGGCTACACCTTC | CSVVISTGAGAGGYTF
- | - | 13 | TRBJ2-5 | TRBV4-1 | TGCGCCAGCAGCCCGTCCCCGCGGGAGACCCAGTACTTC | CASSPSPRETQYF
- | TRBD1 | 15 | TRBJ2-2 | TRBV6-4 | TGTGCCAGCAGTGCAGGGACAGGGGCCACCGGGGAGCTGTTTTTT | CASSAGTGATGELFF
- | TRBD2 | 15 | TRBJ2-5 | TRBV5-1 | TGCGCCAGCAGCTTGGCGGGACTAGAGAAAGAGACCCAGTACTTC | CASSLAGLEKETQYF
- | - | 12 | TRBJ2-7 | TRBV30 | TGTGCCTGGAGCCTAAGCTCCTACGAGCAGTACTTC | CAWSLSSYEQYF
- | - | 15 | TRBJ2-5 | TRBV28 | TGTGCCAGCAGTTCGGGTTGGTGGGCCCAAGAGACCCAGTACTTC | CASSSGWWAQETQYF
- | - | 12 | TRBJ2-1 | TRBV9 | TGTGCCAGCAGCGCCTCTCACAATGAGCAGTTCTTC | CASSASHNEQFF
- | - | 14 | TRBJ1-5 | TRBV3-1/TRBV3-2 | TGTGCCAGCAGCCAGAACCACGGGGATCCGCCCCAGCATTTT | CASSQNHGDPPQHF
- | - | 16 | TRBJ2-5 | TRBV15 | TGTGCCACCAGCAGAGATTTCGGGCCGGGGCAAGAGACCCAGTACTTC | CATSRDFGPGQETQYF
- | TRBD1 | 14 | TRBJ2-3 | TRBV29-1 | TGCAGCGCCGCTCGGGACAGGGGCACAGATACGCAGTATTTT | CSAARDRGTDTQYF
- | - | 13 | TRBJ2-7 | TRBV19 | TGTGCCAGTAGTAAGGAAGGGGCCTACGAGCAGTACTTC | CASSKEGAYEQYF
- | TRBD1 | 17 | TRBJ2-6 | TRBV10-3 | TGTGCCATCAGTGAGTCACCAGGGGGCTCTGGGGCCAACGTCCTGACTTTC | CAISESPGGSGANVLTF
- | - | 15 | TRBJ2-3 | TRBV7-9 | TGTGCCAGCAGCTATCTTGGCGGCGGTACAGATACGCAGTATTTT | CASSYLGGGTDTQYF
- | - | 15 | TRBJ2-1 | TRBV6-4 | TGTGCCAGCAGTGCCTCGTACCCCTCCTACAATGAGCAGTTCTTC | CASSASYPSYNEQFF
- | - | 16 | TRBJ2-6 | TRBV6-4 | TGTGCCAGCAGTCAGGAGGGGGACTCTGGGGCCAACGTCCTGACTTTC | CASSQEGDSGANVLTF
- | TRBD2 | 15 | TRBJ2-1 | TRBV3-1/TRBV3-2 | TGTGCCAGCAGCCAAGGACTAGCGGGAGCTGATGAGCAGTTCTTC | CASSQGLAGADEQFF
- | TRBD1 | 16 | TRBJ1-2 | TRBV18 | TGTGCCAGCTCACCACCGAGGTCGGGACAGGCCTATGGCTACACCTTC | CASSPPRSGQAYGYTF
- | TRBD2 | 14 | TRBJ2-1 | TRBV7-9 | TGTGCCAGCAGGGCGCTAGCGGGAGGTTTTGAGCAGTTCTTC | CASRALAGGFEQFF
- | - | 18 | TRBJ1-1 | TRBV7-2 | TGTGCCAGCAGCTTAGGAGGTGTGCGGGGCCAGCGAAACACTGAAGCTTTCTTT | CASSLGGVRGQRNTEAFF
- | - | 15 | TRBJ1-5 | TRBV7-2 | TGTGCCAGCAGCTTAATAGGGGCTGGAAATCAGCCCCAGCATTTT | CASSLIGAGNQPQHF
- | - | 14 | TRBJ2-7 | TRBV5-8 | TGTGCCAGCAGCGCCGGGCGGGTCCCCTACGAGCAGTACTTC | CASSAGRVPYEQYF
- | - | 16 | TRBJ1-4 | TRBV28 | TGTGCCAGCAGGCGTCGCGGTGGGGGCCGAAATGAAAAACTGTTTTTT | CASRRRGGGRNEKLFF
- | - | 13 | TRBJ1-2 | TRBV12-3/TRBV12-4 | TGTGCCAGCAGATCTACAGTGTTCGTTGGCTACACCTTC | CASRSTVFVGYTF
- | TRBD1 | 16 | TRBJ1-4 | TRBV4-1 | TGCGCCAGCAGCCAGGGCAGGGGGGGGTCTAATGAAAAACTGTTTTTT | CASSQGRGGSNEKLFF
few | - | 15 | TRBJ2-7 | TRBV7-2 | TGTGCCAGCAGCTCTTATCGGGGACTCGCCTACGAGCAGTACTTC | CASSSYRGLAYEQYF
once | - | 19 | TRBJ2-2 | TRBV11-2 | TGTGCCAGCAGCTTTCTACGGGAAGGCGGGGACCTCAACACCGGGGAGCTGTTTTTT | CASSFLREGGDLNTGELFF
few | - | 15 | TRBJ2-2 | TRBV28 | TGTGCCAGCAGTTCGGGCAGGGCAGACACCGGGGAGCTGTTTTTT | CASSSGRADTGELFF
- | - | 16 | TRBJ2-6 | TRBV3-1/TRBV3-2 | TGTGCCAGCAGCCATACAGGAATCTCTGGGGCCAACGTCCTGACTTTC | CASSHTGISGANVLTF
- | - | 19 | TRBJ2-4 | TRBV19 | TGTGCCAGTAGTATAAGTCCACTAGTGGGTTCCTTAAGTCAAAACATTCAGTACTTC | CASSISPLVGSLSQNIQYF
- | - | 13 | TRBJ1-6 | TRBV10-3 | TGTGCCACCCGGGCGGAGGAGTATTCACCCCTCCACTTT | CATRAEEYSPLHF
once | - | 13 | TRBJ2-1 | TRBV4-1 | TGCGCCAGCAGCCATCAACATTACAATGAGCAGTTCTTC | CASSHQHYNEQFF
- | TRBD2 | 15 | TRBJ2-1 | TRBV7-2 | TGTGCCAGCAGTCTAGAAGAGGGAGGGCTTCACGAGCAGTTCTTC | CASSLEEGGLHEQFF
- | - | 14 | TRBJ2-3 | TRBV6-2/TRBV6-3 | TGTGCCAGCAGCCCCCCCCTTCGGGGATGGACGCAGTATTTT | CASSPPLRGWTQYF
- | - | 16 | TRBJ2-2 | TRBV19 | TGTGCCAGTAGTCATATTGGGGCAGGGGACACCGGGGAGCTGTTTTTT | CASSHIGAGDTGELFF
- | - | 14 | TRBJ2-1 | TRBV13 | TGTGCCAGCAGCTTAGGGGCGCATAACAATGAGCAGTTCTTC | CASSLGAHNNEQFF
- | TRBD2 | 14 | TRBJ2-5 | TRBV19 | TGTGCCAGTAGGGTAGCGGGAGGAAGAGAGACCCAGTACTTC | CASRVAGGRETQYF
- | - | 16 | TRBJ2-7 | TRBV27 | TGTGCCAGCAGTTGGGGACGTTTTGTGGGACACTACGAGCAGTACTTC | CASSWGRFVGHYEQYF
- | - | 13 | TRBJ2-4 | TRBV3-1/TRBV3-2 | TGTGCCAGCAGCCAAAGTCGGGGAGATATTCAGTACTTC | CASSQSRGDIQYF
- | TRBD2 | 16 | TRBJ2-1 | TRBV5-6 | TGTGCCAGCAGCTTGGATAGCGGGAGGGCCTACAATGAGCAGTTCTTC | CASSLDSGRAYNEQFF
- | - | 13 | TRBJ2-5 | TRBV2 | TGTGCCAGCAGTGTTGGGACCCAAGAGACCCAGTACTTC | CASSVGTQETQYF
- | - | 14 | TRBJ2-7 | TRBV28 | TGTGCCAGCAGTATCCAGGGGCTTCGGTACGAGCAGTACTTC | CASSIQGLRYEQYF
- | - | 14 | TRBJ1-3 | TRBV18 | TGTGCCAGCTCACGCGAAGTCTCTGGAAACACCATATATTTT | CASSREVSGNTIYF
- | - | 14 | TRBJ2-1 | TRBV7-8 | TGTGCCAGCAGCTTTGGGGAGTTTGTTGTTGAGCAGTTCTTC | CASSFGEFVVEQFF
- | - | 20 | TRBJ2-2 | TRBV5-5 | TGTGCCAGCAGCTACCGAAGGCGGCAGGGAACAACCCCGAACACCGGGGAGCTGTTTTTT | CASSYRRRQGTTPNTGELFF
- | - | 12 | TRBJ2-7 | TRBV5-4 | TGTGCCAGCAGCCCTCCCTCGGGCGAGCAGTACTTC | CASSPPSGEQYF
once | TRBD2 | 15 | TRBJ2-1 | TRBV2 | TGTGCCAGCAGTGAAGCGCTTCGGGGGGGGCATGAGCAGTTCTTC | CASSEALRGGHEQFF
- | TRBD1 | 18 | TRBJ2-3 | TRBV10-3 | TGTGCCATCAGTGAGCCTACGGGGCAGGGGGCGGTGGCAGATACGCAGTATTTT | CAISEPTGQGAVADTQYF